This passage covers 23 T cell receptor beta chains from one sample sequenced in a study of T cell responses to AZD1222 COVID-19 vaccine. Only in-frame clones appear in the TCRdb table, and some are missing; sequencing was by immunoSEQ multiplex PCR. Seen here are roughly 140,000 clones, approximately 89% observed once, and the top ten hold approximately 4.5%. The specimen comprised peripheral blood, sampled on day 0 of AZD1222 vaccination. These receptors were obtained from an adult in good health.

The J gene is TRBJ2-5, the V gene TRBV6-6, with a tentative D call TRBD1 (5 bases). Germline lookup yields CDR1 MNHNY and CDR2 SVGAGI (reference sequence). This CDR3 is 17 amino acids long. The ends were cut back, 5 bases at V and 2 bases at J, with 21 bases in the middle. In DNA, the CDR3 is TGTGCCAGCAGTCCCGGCCACAGTTGGGGCGGACAAGAGACCCAGTACTTC. Its protein product is CASSPGHSWGGQETQYF.

The rearrangement links TRBV7-2 to TRBJ1-5; D unclear. The germline CDR1 and CDR2 sequences are SGHTA and FQGNSA. The CDR3 runs 15 residues. The germline V and J ends were trimmed by 1 base and 4 bases, with 11 bases remaining between them. In DNA, the CDR3 is TGTGCCAGCAGCTTAGACCAGGTTAGGAATCAGCCCCAGCATTTT. Its translation is CASSLDQVRNQPQHF.

The J gene is TRBJ1-1, the V gene TRBV28, with a possible D match to TRBD1 (6 bases). The CDR3 length is 14 residues. The V gene's germline CDR1 is MDHEN and CDR2 SYDVKM. V lost 6 bases and J lost 4, with 15 bases in between. CDR3 in DNA: TGTGCCAGCAGCAAGGGGGGAATGATCACTGAAGCTTTCTTT. Translation gives CASSKGGMITEAFF.

V is TRBV29-1 and J is TRBJ2-3; TRBD2 agrees at 8 bases. V was clipped by 5 bases and J by 3 bases; unmatched bases: 10. From germline, CDR1 is SQVTM and CDR2 ANQGSEA. This CDR3 region has 15 residues. The CDR3 nucleotides read TGCAGCGTTCAAGTAGGGCGGGGGGAGACAGATACGCAGTATTTT. Protein: CSVQVGRGETDTQYF.

In its sample, this clone was seen once. The chain is built from TRBV5-1 and TRBJ2-5, with 9 bases matching TRBD1. The CDR3 is 14 amino acids. Germline-derived CDR1 and CDR2 are SGHRS and YFSETQ. Losses at the gene ends were 4 bases for V and 2 bases for J; bases not matched to a gene: 3. DNA of the CDR3: TGCGCCAGCAGCCAAGGACAGGGGCAAGAGACCCAGTACTTC. Translating gives CASSQGQGQETQYF.

The J gene is TRBJ2-7, the V gene TRBV30; TRBD2 might be the D (6 bases). Per the germline V gene, CDR1 is GTSNPN and CDR2 is SVGIG (reference sequence). Trimming took off 3 bases at V and 6 bases at J, with 9 bases between the two ends. This CDR3 has 11 amino acids. CDR3 protein: CAWSGGVEQYF. The CDR3, as DNA: TGTGCCTGGAGCGGGGGAGTCGAGCAGTACTTC.

This clone showed up just once. The V call is TRBV7-2, the J call TRBJ1-6; D unresolved. Germline lookup yields CDR1 SGHTA and CDR2 FQGNSA. This CDR3 comprises 15 residues. V lost 5 bases, J lost 10 bases, and 18 bases lay in between. The CDR3: CASSIRDQSPSPLHF. The CDR3 region has the DNA TGTGCCAGCAGCATCCGGGATCAATCCCCATCACCCCTCCACTTT.

This chain links TRBV11-1 with TRBJ2-7; 7 bases map to TRBD2. CDR3 length: 14 amino acids. The J segment lost 1 base and the V segment lost 1 base, leaving 1 base of the junction unmatched. Germline V gene lookup returns CDR1 SGHAT and CDR2 FQDESV (reference sequence). The CDR3 DNA reads TGTGCCAGCAGCTTAGGCGGGAGATCCTACGAGCAGTACTTC. Translation gives CASSLGGRSYEQYF.

The chain is built from TRBV5-1 and TRBJ2-1; D uncertain. Per germline, CDR1 SGHRS and CDR2 YFSETQ. The V and J ends lost 4 bases and 0 bases respectively, with 8 bases between them. The CDR3 is made up of 14 amino acids. This CDR3 is CASSIRSSYNEQFF. The CDR3 nucleotides are TGCGCCAGCAGCATCCGGAGCTCCTACAATGAGCAGTTCTTC.

This chain connects TRBV19 to TRBJ2-4; 7 bases are shared with TRBD1. Germline CDR1 reads LNHDA; CDR2 reads SQIVND (reference sequence). This CDR3 has 14 amino acids. Losses at the gene ends were 6 bases for V and 6 bases for J; bases not matched to a gene: 8. The CDR3 DNA reads as TGTGCCAGTAGCCAGACAGGGTCAGGAAACATTCAGTACTTC. Translation: CASSQTGSGNIQYF.

V is TRBV6-5 and J is TRBJ2-5; tentatively, D is TRBD1 (5 bases). The germline V and J ends were trimmed by 7 bases and 2 bases, with 11 bases remaining between them. Germline CDR1 is MNHEY and CDR2 is SVGAGI. The CDR3 loop spans 13 amino acids. DNA of the CDR3: TGTGCCAGCAACCGACAGTCTCAAGAGACCCAGTACTTC. Translating gives CASNRQSQETQYF.

V usage is TRBV19 and J usage is TRBJ2-7; 9 nucleotides line up with TRBD1. V lost 4 bases to trimming and J lost 3 bases; unmatched junction nucleotides: 4. The CDR3 is made up of 14 amino acids. The germline V gene has CDR1 LNHDA and CDR2 SQIVND (reference sequence). The CDR3 DNA follows: TGTGCCAGTAGTACTAACAGGGGGCACTACGAGCAGTACTTC. This sequence encodes CASSTNRGHYEQYF.

The rearrangement joins TRBV2 to TRBJ2-3; 11 nucleotides align to TRBD2. Germline lookup yields CDR1 SNHLY and CDR2 FYNNEI. CDR3 size: 15 residues. The trim removed 6 bases at V and 4 bases at J, leaving 6 bases unmatched. The CDR3 DNA reads TGTGCCAGCAGGATCCTTAGCGGGGGGGCAGATACGCAGTATTTT. It is translated as CASRILSGGADTQYF.

The chain joins TRBV23-1 to TRBJ2-1; D remains unclear. TRBV23-1 is given ORF status, its function remaining uncertain. There are 18 residues in the CDR3. The V and J ends lost 0 bases and 12 bases respectively, with 27 bases between them. CDR3 bases: TGCGCCAGCAGTCAATCCGGCGGAGTTGGCACTACCGAAACTCTGCAGTTCTTC. Translated: CASSQSGGVGTTETLQFF.

The chain joins TRBV5-1 to TRBJ2-7; D is possibly TRBD2 (5 bases). Germline assignment: CDR1 SGHRS and CDR2 YFSETQ. V was cut by 2 bases and J by 0 bases, with 9 bases left in between. There are 14 residues in the CDR3. The CDR3 region is CASSFGGSSYEQYF. The CDR3 DNA reads TGCGCCAGCAGCTTTGGAGGAAGCTCCTACGAGCAGTACTTC. Supplemented by reference TRBV5-1 and TRBJ2-7, the full variable domain reads KAGVTQTPRYLIKTRGQQVTLSCSPISGHRSVSWYQQTPGQGLQFLFEYFSETQRNKGNFPGRFSGRQFSNSRSEMNVSTLELGDSALYLCASSFGGSSYEQYFGPGTRLTVT.

The chain couples TRBV5-8 to TRBJ1-5; TRBD1 agrees at 8 bases. The CDR3 sequence is 15 residues long. Germline V gives CDR1 SGHTS, CDR2 YDEGEE. V shed 4 bases and J 0 bases; nucleotides not matched to a gene: 3. The CDR3 here is CASSQGQASNQPQHF. The CDR3 DNA sequence: TGTGCCAGCAGCCAGGGACAGGCTAGCAATCAGCCCCAGCATTTT.

V gene TRBV5-4 combines with J gene TRBJ1-6; D is uncertain. The CDR3 consists of 12 residues. The ends were cut back, 0 bases at V and 10 bases at J, with 5 bases in the middle. CDR1 and CDR2 (germline): SGHNT, YYREEE (reference sequence). CDR3 DNA: TGTGCCAGCAGCTTGGACGGCTCACCCCTCCACTTT. Protein: CASSLDGSPLHF.

Only one count was recorded for this clone. This chain connects TRBV29-1 to TRBJ1-2; D gene ambiguous. Trimming cost V 4 bases and J 4 bases, with 7 bases left between them. This CDR3 has 11 residues. Germline V gene data show CDR1 as SQVTM and CDR2 as ANQGSEA. The CDR3, as DNA: TGCAGCGTTGGCGGACTCTATGGCTACACCTTC. As protein: CSVGGLYGYTF.

The V gene is TRBV7-9, the J gene TRBJ2-5, with D tentatively TRBD1 (5 bases). Germline V gene lookup returns CDR1 SEHNR and CDR2 FQNEAQ (reference sequence). The CDR3 loop spans 15 amino acids. V was clipped by 5 bases and J by 5 bases, with 18 bases between them. The CDR3 sequence: CASSHVQGSDETQYF. CDR3 in DNA: TGTGCCAGCAGCCACGTTCAGGGATCGGACGAGACCCAGTACTTC.

The CDR3, as DNA: TGCGCCAGCCAAAGATGGGGGCAGGGCGGAGAGACCCAGTACTTC. Residues: CASQRWGQGGETQYF. The gene calls are TRBV5-1 and TRBJ2-5; D perhaps matches TRBD1 (6 bases). CDR1 and CDR2 (germline): SGHRS, YFSETQ. The CDR3 runs 15 residues. V shed 7 bases and J shed 4 bases, with 20 bases lying between them.

The chain uses TRBV5-8 and TRBJ2-3; D is uncertain. Germline CDR1 reads SGHTS; CDR2 reads YDEGEE. V was pared by 3 bases and J by 0 bases, with 8 bases between. There are 14 residues in the CDR3. The CDR3, as DNA: TGTGCCAGCAGCTGGCGAATTAGCACAGATACGCAGTATTTT. Translating gives CASSWRISTDTQYF.

J is TRBJ2-7 and V is TRBV7-9, with a possible D match to TRBD1 (6 bases). The CDR3 has 12 amino acids. Germline V gene data show CDR1 as SEHNR and CDR2 as FQNEAQ (reference sequence). Trimming took 5 bases from V and 11 from J, leaving 16 bases between them. CDR3 region: CASSPFTGLEYF. In DNA form, the CDR3 reads TGTGCCAGCAGCCCCTTTACAGGGTTAGAGTACTTC.

This clone showed up just once. V and J are TRBV30 and TRBJ2-4; 7 bases match TRBD1. This CDR3 is 13 amino acids long. Looked up from germline, CDR1 is GTSNPN and CDR2 is SVGIG (reference sequence). Germline trimming cut 2 bases from V and 10 bases from J; bases unmatched to any gene: 8. The CDR3 loop reads CAWSLDRAGIQYF. CDR3 in DNA: TGTGCCTGGAGTCTCGACAGGGCCGGAATTCAGTACTTC. The full variable domain, with the rest looked up from reference TRBV30 and TRBJ2-4, is SQTIHQWPATLVQPVGSPLSLECTVEGTSNPNLYWYRQAAGRGLQLLFYSVGIGQISSEVPQNLSASRPQDRQFILSSKKLLLSDSGFYLCAWSLDRAGIQYFGAGTRLSVL.